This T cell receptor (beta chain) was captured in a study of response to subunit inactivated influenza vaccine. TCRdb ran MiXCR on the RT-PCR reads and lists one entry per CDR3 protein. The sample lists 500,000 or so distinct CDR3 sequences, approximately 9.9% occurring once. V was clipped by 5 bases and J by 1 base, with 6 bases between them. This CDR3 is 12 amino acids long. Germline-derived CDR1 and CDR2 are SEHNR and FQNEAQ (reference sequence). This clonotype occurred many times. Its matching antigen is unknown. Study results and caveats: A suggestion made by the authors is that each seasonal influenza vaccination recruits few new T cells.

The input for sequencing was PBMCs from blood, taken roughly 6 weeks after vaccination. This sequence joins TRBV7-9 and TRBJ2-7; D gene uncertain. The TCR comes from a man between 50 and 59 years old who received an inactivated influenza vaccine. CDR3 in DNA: TGTGCCAGCAGCGCAGGATCCTACGAGCAGTACTTC. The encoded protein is CASSAGSYEQYF.